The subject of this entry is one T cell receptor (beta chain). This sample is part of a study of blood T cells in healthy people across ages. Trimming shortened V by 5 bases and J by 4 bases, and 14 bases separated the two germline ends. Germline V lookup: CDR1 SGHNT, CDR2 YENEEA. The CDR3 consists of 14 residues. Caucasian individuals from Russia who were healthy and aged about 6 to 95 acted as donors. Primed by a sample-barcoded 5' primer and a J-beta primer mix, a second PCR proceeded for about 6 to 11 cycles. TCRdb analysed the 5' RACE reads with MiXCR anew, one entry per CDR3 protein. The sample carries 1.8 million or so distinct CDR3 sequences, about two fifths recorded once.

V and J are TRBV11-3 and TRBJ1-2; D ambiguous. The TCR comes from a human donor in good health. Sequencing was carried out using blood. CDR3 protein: CASSREGPAYGYTF. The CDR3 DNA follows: TGTGCCAGCAGCCGGGAAGGACCGGCCTATGGCTACACCTTC.